This TCR beta chain was found in a study of T cells after yellow fever vaccination. Study-wide results and limits: Abundant clonotypes from the bulk population could get into FACS-sorted repertoires as contaminants.

After removal of 3 bases from V and 4 bases from J, the junction contained 3 bases not matched to a gene. Germline V gene data show CDR1 as MNHEY and CDR2 as SMNVEV (reference sequence). The CDR3 has 15 amino acids. This clonotype was recorded at least ten times. No antigen is known for it. One entry per CDR3 protein, called by TCRdb with MiXCR from the 5' RACE reads. The sample carries about 170,000 distinct CDR3 sequences, approximately 11% recorded once. Sequenced here: CD8+ T cells sorted from PBMCs, sampled 15 days after the yellow fever booster vaccination. The genes are TRBV27 and TRBJ2-7, with 13 bases that match TRBD2. The TCR comes from a man between 18 and 29 years old who received the YFV17D yellow fever vaccine. The DNA for the CDR3 is TGTGCCAGCAGTTTCACTAGCGGGGGGGCTTACGAGCAGTACTTC. The encoded protein is CASSFTSGGAYEQYF.